Listed here are 4 T cell receptor beta chains from one sample, sequenced in a study of blood T cell repertoires in COVID-19. Sequencing was performed with immunoSEQ multiplex PCR; in TCRdb, only in-frame clones are kept and a portion is missing. The sample has some 240,000 clones; about 87% are singletons. The sample taken for sequencing was peripheral blood. The receptors were sampled from a woman aged 65 to 85 with COVID-19, enrolled during active disease.

V usage is TRBV12-5 and J usage is TRBJ2-7; D is possibly TRBD2 (6 bases). Germline loops: CDR1 LGHNT, CDR2 FRNRAP. V lost 0 bases, J lost 7 bases, and 16 bases lay in between. This CDR3 has 15 residues. The CDR3 DNA reads as TGTGCTAGTGGTTTGGTAGGGGACTCCATCCGGGAGCAGTACTTC. The encoded protein is CASGLVGDSIREQYF.

V and J are TRBV7-3 and TRBJ2-5; unclear D gene. CDR3 length: 15 residues. The ends were cut back, 0 bases at V and 5 bases at J, with 13 bases in the middle. Germline V gives CDR1 SGHTA, CDR2 FQGTGA. The CDR3 DNA is TGTGCCAGCAGCTTAACCCCTGCCCTCGGGGAGACCCAGTACTTC. Protein sequence: CASSLTPALGETQYF.

The chain recombines TRBV24-1 with TRBJ2-3, with no clear D. V lost 3 bases and J 3 bases, leaving 9 bases between the germline ends. CDR3 length equals 14 residues. Per germline, CDR1 KGHDR and CDR2 SFDVKD. The CDR3 loop is CATSDVQETDTQYF. The CDR3 DNA reads TGTGCCACCAGTGATGTCCAGGAAACAGATACGCAGTATTTT.

V gene TRBV2 combines with J gene TRBJ2-2, with TRBD1 identical over 7 bases. V shed 6 bases, J shed 3 bases, and the junction held 10 bases outside the gene matches. The CDR3 has 16 amino acids. Germline CDR1 is SNHLY and CDR2 is FYNNEI. CDR3 protein: CASRSPGQKDTGELFF. As DNA, the CDR3 is TGTGCCAGCAGGAGTCCGGGACAGAAAGACACCGGGGAGCTGTTTTTT.